Below are 8 T cell receptor beta chains sequenced from a single sample in a study of T cell responses to AZD1222 COVID-19 vaccine. Profiling relied on immunoSEQ multiplex PCR, and the TCRdb table lists in-frame clones only, not all of them. The sample lists fewer than 100,000 clones; about 90% were seen once. The source was peripheral blood, collected 28 days after the second AZD1222 dose. The receptors derive from an adult who received the AZD1222 COVID-19 vaccine.

The rearrangement links TRBV7-6 to TRBJ1-5; D is ambiguous. CDR1 and CDR2 (germline): SGHVS, FNYEAQ. The CDR3 contains 15 residues. Trimming removed 5 bases from V and 9 bases from J, with 20 bases in between. The CDR3 protein is CASSPAGPTQGPQHF. The CDR3, as DNA: TGTGCCAGCAGCCCCGCCGGACCGACCCAAGGGCCCCAGCATTTT.

V usage is TRBV19 and J usage is TRBJ2-3; 8 bases line up with TRBD2. Unmatched junction bases numbered 7, after V lost 5 bases and J lost 0 bases. Germline V gene sequence: CDR1 LNHDA, CDR2 SQIVND (reference sequence). This CDR3 contains 16 residues. The CDR3 loop is CASSFRAGASTDTQYF. The CDR3 DNA is TGTGCCAGTAGTTTCCGAGCGGGAGCCAGCACAGATACGCAGTATTTT.

The rearrangement joins TRBV30 to TRBJ2-1, with 8 positions matching TRBD2. The CDR3 covers 13 residues. Germline V CDR1 and CDR2: GTSNPN, SVGIG (reference sequence). V lost 7 bases, J lost 3 bases, and 5 bases stayed unmatched. CDR3 bases: TGTGCCTCCCAGCGGGAGCGCTACAATGAGCAGTTCTTC. Encoded protein: CASQRERYNEQFF.

V usage is TRBV10-3 and J usage is TRBJ1-1, with 8 nucleotides matching TRBD1. Unmatched junction bases numbered 6, after V lost 8 bases and J lost 4 bases. The CDR3 contains 13 residues. The germline gives CDR1 ENHRY, CDR2 SYGVKD. The CDR3 spells CAIGQGVGTEAFF. CDR3 bases: TGTGCCATCGGACAGGGAGTGGGCACTGAAGCTTTCTTT.

The rearrangement links TRBV11-2 to TRBJ1-2, with TRBD1 as a possible D gene (5 bases). CDR1 and CDR2 from the germline V gene are SGHAT and FQNNGV. Trimming cost V 5 bases and J 4 bases, with 8 bases left between them. The CDR3 consists of 12 residues. The CDR3 reads CASSPGFYGYTF. Written as DNA, the CDR3 is TGTGCCAGCAGCCCAGGGTTCTATGGCTACACCTTC.

The rearrangement joins TRBV5-4 to TRBJ2-7; no clear D gene. V was cut by 1 base and J by 6 bases, with 17 bases left in between. The germline V gene has CDR1 SGHNT and CDR2 YYREEE (reference sequence). The CDR3 contains 15 residues. This CDR3 reads CASSLRTTAPSEQYF. DNA for the CDR3: TGTGCCAGCAGCTTGAGGACCACGGCCCCCTCCGAGCAGTACTTC.

This chain connects TRBV27 to TRBJ2-5, with 7 positions matching TRBD2. Germline values: CDR1 MNHEY, CDR2 SMNVEV (reference sequence). The CDR3 is made up of 17 amino acids. J lost 4 bases, V lost 1 base, and 12 bases had no gene match. The CDR3 region has the DNA TGTGCCAGCAGTTTATTCGGGGCAGGGAGGGGAGGAGAGACCCAGTACTTC. As protein: CASSLFGAGRGGETQYF.

This chain joins TRBV5-1 and TRBJ2-3; 9 bases are a match to TRBD2. There are 17 residues in the CDR3. CDR1 is SGHRS, CDR2 YFSETQ, per germline. Unmatched junction bases numbered 10, after V lost 3 bases and J lost 2 bases. CDR3 residues: CASSWISGRFTTDTQYF. CDR3 DNA: TGCGCCAGCAGCTGGATCAGCGGGAGGTTTACCACAGATACGCAGTATTTT. The whole variable domain, filled in from reference TRBV5-1 and TRBJ2-3, reads KAGVTQTPRYLIKTRGQQVTLSCSPISGHRSVSWYQQTPGQGLQFLFEYFSETQRNKGNFPGRFSGRQFSNSRSEMNVSTLELGDSALYLCASSWISGRFTTDTQYFGPGTRLTVL.